These T cell receptor beta chains were read from a single sample in a study of blood T cell repertoires in COVID-19. Method: immunoSEQ multiplex PCR; TCRdb's copy keeps in-frame clones and lacks some. The repertoire has roughly 170,000 clones, roughly 70% of them found once; the top ten carry under 3.5%. Input material: peripheral blood. The receptor set was obtained from a woman older than 75 with acute or convalescent COVID-19. CDR3s leave out the opening cysteine and the closing phenylalanine or tryptophan.

J | length | V | CDR3
TRBJ2-5 | 12 | TRBV6-5 | ASSRQGAQETQY
TRBJ1-5 | 13 | TRBV27 | ASSLSTYSNQPQH
TRBJ1-1 | 13 | TRBV18 | ASSPGKGLNTEAF
TRBJ1-1 | 14 | TRBV5-1 | ASSASSLTGDTEAF
TRBJ1-1 | 13 | TRBV10-2 | ASSERGGDGSEAF
TRBJ1-1 | 9 | TRBV20-1 | SARGPGAAF
TRBJ2-1 | 15 | TRBV28 | ASSLWTGGAGRDEQF
TRBJ2-5 | 18 | TRBV1 | TSSQEKLPRTSGSEETQY
TRBJ1-5 | 14 | TRBV5-1 | ASSLYGTGGNQPQH
TRBJ1-1 | 14 | TRBV4-2 | ASSQDLAGKNTEAF
TRBJ2-7 | 15 | TRBV5-6 | ASSSKQPREASYEQY
TRBJ2-5 | 14 | TRBV10-2 | ASRSNSGSSQETQY
TRBJ2-7 | 12 | TRBV7-2 | ASGRQGTSYEQY
TRBJ2-7 | 12 | TRBV5-4 | ASSRWGTAYEQY
TRBJ2-7 | 14 | TRBV6-6 | ASRPPGLQGSYEQY
TRBJ1-1 | 15 | TRBV30 | AWTVKTGGYVNTEAF
TRBJ2-7 | 10 | TRBV7-9 | ASSRQVYEQY
TRBJ1-3 | 12 | TRBV29-1 | SVEEILSGNTIY
TRBJ2-1 | 12 | TRBV27 | ASSSGEGISKEF
TRBJ2-5 | 13 | TRBV18 | ASSPGGAGSETQY
TRBJ2-5 | 11 | TRBV28 | ASRSYLQETQY
TRBJ1-6 | 13 | TRBV19 | ASSTGQVYNSPLH
TRBJ2-3 | 12 | TRBV18 | ASSLEYVSDTQY
TRBJ2-3 | 14 | TRBV3-1/TRBV3-2 | ASSQGSASTTDTQY
TRBJ2-1 | 14 | TRBV4-2 | ASSQDSTGGPDEQF
TRBJ2-3 | 10 | TRBV27 | ASSLGGQAPY
TRBJ1-1 | 11 | TRBV5-4 | ASSPTGDTEAF
TRBJ1-2 | 11 | TRBV27 | ASRETGKNVYT
TRBJ1-2 | 11 | TRBV5-8 | ASSRTGNYGYT
TRBJ2-1 | 15 | TRBV28 | ASRVAGTLGNYNEQF
TRBJ1-6 | 13 | TRBV11-2 | ASSWTWVDNSPLH
TRBJ1-5 | 14 | TRBV28 | ASSFSGQGLNQPQH
TRBJ2-7 | 12 | TRBV7-9 | ASSPQGGGHEQY
TRBJ1-6 | 13 | TRBV28 | ASSLGQLGNSPLH
TRBJ1-1 | 11 | TRBV10-3 | ATRQGADTEAF
TRBJ2-1 | 13 | TRBV4-3 | ASSQATFKNNEQF
TRBJ2-1 | 10 | TRBV7-8 | ASTSGTREQF
TRBJ1-4 | 12 | TRBV6-5 | ASRSRGSGEKLF
TRBJ2-3 | 11 | TRBV27 | ASSLSPGDTQY